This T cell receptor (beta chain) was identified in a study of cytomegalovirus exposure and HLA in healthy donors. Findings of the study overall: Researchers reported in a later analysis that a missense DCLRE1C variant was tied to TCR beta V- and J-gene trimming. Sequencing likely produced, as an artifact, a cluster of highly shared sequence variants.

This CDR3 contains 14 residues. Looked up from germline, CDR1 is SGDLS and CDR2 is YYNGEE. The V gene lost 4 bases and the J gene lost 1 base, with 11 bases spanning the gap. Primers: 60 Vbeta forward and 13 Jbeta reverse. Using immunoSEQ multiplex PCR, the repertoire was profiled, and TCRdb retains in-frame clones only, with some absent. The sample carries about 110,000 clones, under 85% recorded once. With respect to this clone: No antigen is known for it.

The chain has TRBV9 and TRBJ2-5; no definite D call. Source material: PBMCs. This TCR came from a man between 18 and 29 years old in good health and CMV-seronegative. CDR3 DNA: TGTGCCAGCAGCCGCCCGGGTGCCCAAGAGACCCAGTACTTC. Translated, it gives CASSRPGAQETQYF. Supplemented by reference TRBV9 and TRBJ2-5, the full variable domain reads DSGVTQTPKHLITATGQRVTLRCSPRSGDLSVYWYQQSLDQGLQFLIQYYNGEERAKGNILERFSAQQFPDLHSELNLSSLELGDSALYFCASSRPGAQETQYFGPGTRLLVL.